Listed below are T cell receptor beta chains from one sample, sequenced in a study of T cells after yellow fever vaccination. TCRdb reprocessed the 5' RACE reads via MiXCR and lists one record per CDR3 protein. Altogether around 530,000 distinct CDR3 sequences are present, 17% being singletons, with the ten largest covering around a sixth. Sequencing was performed on PBMCs, taken 5 days after the first yellow fever vaccination. The source is a man younger than 35 who received the YFV17D yellow fever vaccine. Each CDR3 is given with its conserved first and last residue. A D gene is named only where the DNA matches it firmly. Rows may omit the clone size; those that give it use once, few, many or a size class.

d_call j_call clone_size v_call cdr3_aa cdr3_nt
- TRBJ1-1 few TRBV4-1 CASSQGSGGRAGYVEAFF TGCGCCAGCAGCCAAGGGTCGGGGGGGCGCGCGGGATACGTTGAAGCTTTCTTT
TRBD1 TRBJ1-6 - TRBV11-1 CASSSGGTGTGVNSPLHF TGTGCCAGCAGCTCTGGGGGGACCGGGACAGGGGTTAATTCACCCCTCCACTTT
- TRBJ2-1 few TRBV7-9 CASSSQGREQFF TGTGCCAGCAGCTCCCAGGGCCGGGAGCAGTTCTTC
TRBD2 TRBJ2-3 - TRBV7-2 CASSFPSGGLGDTQYF TGTGCCAGCAGCTTCCCTAGCGGGGGACTGGGGGATACGCAGTATTTT
TRBD1 TRBJ1-1 few TRBV18 CASSLFDRGREAFF TGTGCCAGCTCACTATTTGACAGGGGGCGTGAAGCTTTCTTT
- TRBJ1-2 few TRBV4-3 CASSQDDGVGFGYGYTF TGCGCCAGCAGCCAGGACGACGGGGTTGGCTTCGGCTATGGCTACACCTTC
- TRBJ2-7 - TRBV27 CASSLRVGLSYEQYF TGTGCCAGCAGTTTAAGGGTGGGACTCTCCTACGAGCAGTACTTC
- TRBJ1-1 - TRBV15 CATSRVQGGTEAFF TGTGCCACCAGCAGGGTACAGGGAGGCACTGAAGCTTTCTTT
TRBD1 TRBJ1-4 - TRBV15 CATSSRDSRDSNEKLFF TGTGCCACCAGCAGCCGGGACAGCCGAGATTCTAATGAAAAACTGTTTTTT
- TRBJ2-7 few TRBV27 CASSPTPDTSPYEQYF TGTGCCAGCAGCCCAACCCCAGATACTAGCCCCTACGAGCAGTACTTC
- TRBJ1-1 few TRBV5-5 CASSLKSEAFF TGTGCCAGCAGCTTGAAGAGTGAAGCTTTCTTT
- TRBJ2-1 - TRBV3-1 CASSSTVNEQFF TGTGCCAGCAGCTCAACAGTAAATGAGCAGTTCTTC
- TRBJ2-7 - TRBV6-2/TRBV6-3 CASSYSKTYEQYF TGTGCCAGCAGTTATTCGAAAACCTACGAGCAGTACTTC
- TRBJ1-4 - TRBV19 CASTPLGREHLFF TGTGCCAGTACCCCTCTGGGCAGGGAGCACCTGTTTTTT
TRBD2 TRBJ2-1 - TRBV11-3 CASSPGGGGTYNEQFF TGTGCCAGCAGCCCAGGCGGGGGGGGTACCTACAATGAGCAGTTCTTC
TRBD1 TRBJ2-5 - TRBV5-1 CASSLGDRVEETQYF TGCGCCAGCAGCTTGGGAGACAGGGTAGAAGAGACCCAGTACTTC
- TRBJ2-2 few TRBV15 CATSREGTGELFF TGTGCCACCAGCAGAGAAGGGACCGGGGAGCTGTTTTTT
- TRBJ2-3 - TRBV6-5 CASSYYQRTDTQYF TGTGCCAGCAGTTACTATCAGCGCACAGATACGCAGTATTTT